Listed below are T cell receptor beta chains from one sample, sequenced in a study of OX40 agonist ivuxolimab in advanced cancers. Repertoires were generated with immunoSEQ multiplex PCR, while TCRdb's copy carries only in-frame clones and drops some. Of tens of thousands of clones in the sample, about 80% were seen once. This sample comprised CD4+ or CD8+ T cells sorted from blood, obtained in a trial of the OX40 agonist ivuxolimab. These receptors originate from an adult with an advanced solid tumor such as melanoma, head and neck, liver or kidney cancer. Each CDR3 is given with its conserved first and last residue. D genes are given only for firm matches.

J: TRBJ1-3; D: -; V: TRBV30; CDR3: CAWSEGRLRNTIYF
J: TRBJ2-3; D: -; V: TRBV5-1; CDR3: CASSLANSRGDTQYF
J: TRBJ1-2; D: -; V: TRBV11-2; CDR3: CASSLDWRTYGYTF
J: TRBJ2-1; D: -; V: TRBV7-2; CDR3: CASRLALNEQFF
J: TRBJ2-1; D: TRBD2; V: TRBV5-1; CDR3: CASSLEAGGPYNEQFF
J: TRBJ2-7; D: TRBD2; V: TRBV6-1; CDR3: CASSEVLAGASYEQYF
J: TRBJ1-5; D: -; V: TRBV18; CDR3: CASSPPTGHEPPQHF
J: TRBJ2-1; D: TRBD1; V: TRBV5-1; CDR3: CASSRDRVMGEQFF
J: TRBJ2-2; D: -; V: TRBV6-1; CDR3: CASKLMGQNTGELFF
J: TRBJ1-1; D: -; V: TRBV11-2; CDR3: CATKPTGGANTEAFF
J: TRBJ2-3; D: -; V: TRBV7-7; CDR3: CASSFSGEDTQYF
J: TRBJ1-6; D: TRBD1; V: TRBV18; CDR3: CASSSLGQEGNSPLHF
J: TRBJ1-1; D: -; V: TRBV10-2; CDR3: CASSEGTEAFF
J: TRBJ2-1; D: -; V: TRBV7-9; CDR3: CASSLTRAQNEQFF
J: TRBJ1-3; D: -; V: TRBV5-8; CDR3: CASSWAPVSGDTIYF
J: TRBJ2-4; D: -; V: TRBV4-1; CDR3: CASSPLGRGLYF
J: TRBJ2-7; D: -; V: TRBV5-1; CDR3: CASSDGFRGHPPLYEQYF
J: TRBJ2-5; D: -; V: TRBV7-8; CDR3: CASSATGVRQETQYF
J: TRBJ1-1; D: -; V: TRBV5-1; CDR3: CASSPGARNTEAFF
J: TRBJ2-2; D: -; V: TRBV6-1; CDR3: CASRLGGSNTGELFF
J: TRBJ1-2; D: -; V: TRBV19; CDR3: CASSLTMQGNYGYTF
J: TRBJ1-4; D: -; V: TRBV5-1; CDR3: CASSPGWRAQNEKLFF
J: TRBJ1-5; D: TRBD1; V: TRBV11-2; CDR3: CASSFATGPNQPQHF
J: TRBJ1-2; D: -; V: TRBV5-8; CDR3: CASSVLGGDYGYTF
J: TRBJ2-7; D: TRBD2; V: TRBV6-5; CDR3: CASRASGGTYEQYF
J: TRBJ2-3; D: TRBD2; V: TRBV10-3; CDR3: CAIRERLAGADTQYF
J: TRBJ1-2; D: -; V: TRBV6-5; CDR3: CASRDGTGYGYTF
J: TRBJ2-3; D: -; V: TRBV5-4; CDR3: CASSMDYRTDTQYF
J: TRBJ1-2; D: -; V: TRBV25-1; CDR3: CASSESGLGGENGYTF
J: TRBJ1-2; D: TRBD1; V: TRBV28; CDR3: CASSSQGRGYGYTF
J: TRBJ2-3; D: -; V: TRBV6-6; CDR3: CASTFAGRADTQYF
J: TRBJ1-6; D: TRBD1; V: TRBV6-1; CDR3: CASSTNRGDSPLHF
J: TRBJ2-1; D: -; V: TRBV4-1; CDR3: CASSQDIAGVDEQFF
J: TRBJ2-2; D: -; V: TRBV6-5; CDR3: CASSYDTNTGELFF
J: TRBJ2-2; D: -; V: TRBV18; CDR3: CASSPELNTGELFF
J: TRBJ2-2; D: -; V: TRBV18; CDR3: CASSLSPNTGELFF
J: TRBJ1-5; D: TRBD1; V: TRBV30; CDR3: CAWTTGQGASNQPQHF
J: TRBJ1-4; D: TRBD1; V: TRBV5-4; CDR3: CASSNTGTGGEKLFF
J: TRBJ2-3; D: TRBD1; V: TRBV5-6; CDR3: CASSLESTGRTDTQYF
J: TRBJ2-5; D: TRBD1; V: TRBV4-1; CDR3: CASSQDRQGALLETQYF
J: TRBJ2-2; D: -; V: TRBV5-4; CDR3: CASGTGIGTGELFF
J: TRBJ1-2; D: -; V: TRBV19; CDR3: CASSSIRGGQNYGYTF
J: TRBJ2-5; D: TRBD1; V: TRBV4-3; CDR3: CASSLQGVGETQYF
J: TRBJ2-7; D: -; V: TRBV5-1; CDR3: CASSLQGTYEQYF
J: TRBJ1-6; D: -; V: TRBV5-5; CDR3: CASSNREVGSPLHF
J: TRBJ1-2; D: -; V: TRBV7-9; CDR3: CASSADARANYGYTF
J: TRBJ1-3; D: TRBD1; V: TRBV6-5; CDR3: CASSHRGGTYF
J: TRBJ1-1; D: TRBD1; V: TRBV6-1; CDR3: CASRPLGQGGKEAFF
J: TRBJ1-1; D: TRBD1; V: TRBV7-9; CDR3: CASSLREDREAFF